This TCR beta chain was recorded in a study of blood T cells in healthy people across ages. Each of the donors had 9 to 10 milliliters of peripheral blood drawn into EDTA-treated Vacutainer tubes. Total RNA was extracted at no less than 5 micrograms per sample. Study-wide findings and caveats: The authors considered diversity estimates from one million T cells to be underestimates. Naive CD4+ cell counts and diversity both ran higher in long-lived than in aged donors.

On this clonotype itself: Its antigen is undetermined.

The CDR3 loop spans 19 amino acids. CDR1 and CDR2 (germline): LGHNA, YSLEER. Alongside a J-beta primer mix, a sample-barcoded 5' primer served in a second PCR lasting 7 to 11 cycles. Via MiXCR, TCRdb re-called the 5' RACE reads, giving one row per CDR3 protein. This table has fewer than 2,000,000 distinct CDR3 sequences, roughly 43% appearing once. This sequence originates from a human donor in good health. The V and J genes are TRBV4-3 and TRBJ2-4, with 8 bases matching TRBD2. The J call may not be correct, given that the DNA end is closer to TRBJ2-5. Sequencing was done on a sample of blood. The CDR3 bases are TGCGCCAGCAGCCAAGATTTCCTGGACTCGGGTGCGGGGGGAGAGACCCAGTACTTC. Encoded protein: CASSQDFLDSGAGGETQYF.